A selection of T cell receptor beta chains follows, all from one sample in a study of blood T cell repertoires in COVID-19. The data were produced by immunoSEQ multiplex PCR, yet TCRdb's version contains in-frame clones alone and is incomplete. The data contain 95,000 to 120,000 clones, about 85% of them singletons. Sequenced input: peripheral blood. The receptors stem from a man aged 35-49 years with acute or convalescent COVID-19. Both conserved end residues are part of each CDR3. D genes are given only for firm matches.

TRBJ2-7	TRBV27	TRBD2	CASRPGTSSLAEYF
TRBJ2-7	TRBV5-1	TRBD2	CASSPGTNYEQYF
TRBJ1-1	TRBV5-1	.	CASSLARQNTEAFF
TRBJ2-2	TRBV29-1	TRBD1	CSVEDVDRDNTGELFF
TRBJ2-1	TRBV9	TRBD1	CASSVGGQTYNEQFF
TRBJ1-1	TRBV11-3	.	CASSLSGENTEAFF
TRBJ2-6	TRBV14	.	CASSLLGSGANVLTF
TRBJ2-4	TRBV30	TRBD1	CAWRGQLKNIQYF
TRBJ2-3	TRBV4-3	TRBD1	CASSQTTPGQGTDTQYF
TRBJ1-6	TRBV19	.	CASSMEEQNSPLHF
TRBJ2-2	TRBV4-3	TRBD1	CASSQDGTGVTGELFF
TRBJ1-2	TRBV30	.	CAWSANLEVGYTF
TRBJ1-2	TRBV18	TRBD1	CASSPTRDRGFYGYTF
TRBJ2-7	TRBV7-9	.	CASSLTGYEQYF
TRBJ2-7	TRBV7-9	TRBD2	CASSPRLAGAYEQYF
TRBJ2-7	TRBV27	.	CASSLSGGALSYEQYF
TRBJ1-1	TRBV7-2	TRBD1	CASSPSYRGRNTEAFF
TRBJ2-1	TRBV24-1	TRBD1	CATSDSSPLLASGTARNEQFF
TRBJ1-4	TRBV30	.	CAWSNGGRREKLFF
TRBJ1-6	TRBV12-5	.	CASGLGSSYNSPLHF
TRBJ1-2	TRBV19	.	CASKGSGAVYF
TRBJ2-2	TRBV6-2/TRBV6-3	.	CASSYAQDHTGELFF
TRBJ2-7	TRBV7-8	.	CASSLEAGVLSYEQYF
TRBJ2-3	TRBV7-6	TRBD2	CASSLRGGVTDTQYF
TRBJ2-5	TRBV9	TRBD2	CASTRGGGAQETQYF
TRBJ2-5	TRBV5-6	.	CASSSPRGGGETQYF
TRBJ1-5	TRBV6-2/TRBV6-3	TRBD1	CASSRTGNQPQHF
TRBJ2-3	TRBV9	TRBD2	CASSAEAGGPTDTQYF
TRBJ1-1	TRBV5-1	TRBD1	CASSLGAGGDLEAFF
TRBJ1-6	TRBV12-3/TRBV12-4	.	CASSSQSRPPLHF
TRBJ2-2	TRBV2	.	CASSGDIGELFF
TRBJ2-3	TRBV9	TRBD2	CASSVGLAGGSNTQYF
TRBJ2-5	TRBV5-6	TRBD2	CASSPGTSGQETQYF
TRBJ2-3	TRBV10-3	TRBD2	CAISPQLAGVSDTQYF
TRBJ2-2	TRBV24-1	.	CATSDPSSDRPTGELFF
TRBJ1-5	TRBV2	.	CASLSRSSSNQPQHF
TRBJ2-3	TRBV5-1	TRBD1	CASSLGQGFTDTQYF
TRBJ2-3	TRBV11-2	.	CASSLGLNRDTQYF
TRBJ2-5	TRBV24-1	TRBD2	CATSVGVASGVETQYF
TRBJ2-1	TRBV24-1	TRBD1	CATSDLGTGGNEQFF
TRBJ1-2	TRBV7-9	TRBD1	CASSPGQGANYGYTF